One sample yielded the 30 T cell receptor beta chains listed below, sequenced in a study of neoadjuvant anti-PD-1 for oral cavity cancer. Only in-frame clones appear in the TCRdb table, and some are missing; sequencing was by immunoSEQ multiplex PCR. The data show approximately 74,000 clones, approximately 84% seen once. The specimen was PBMCs, collected before nivolumab (anti-PD-1) treatment. All receptors come from a person between 35 and 79 years old with oral cavity squamous cell carcinoma.

A few counts support this clone. V usage is TRBV7-3 and J usage is TRBJ1-2; D remains ambiguous. Per germline, CDR1 SGHTA and CDR2 FQGTGA. V lost 5 bases and J 8 bases, leaving 15 bases between the germline ends. The CDR3 runs to 13 residues. The DNA for the CDR3 is TGTGCCAGCAGCGAGTGGGCCGGCGGGGGCTACACCTTC. This translates into CASSEWAGGGYTF.

The rearrangement links TRBV15 to TRBJ2-1, with 11 bases matching TRBD2. The CDR3 runs to 16 residues. With V trimmed by 1 base and J by 8 bases, 7 bases remained unmatched. CDR1 is LNHNV, CDR2 YYDKDF, per germline (reference sequence). This CDR3 reads CATSRGATSGNHEQFF. The CDR3 nucleotides are TGTGCCACCAGCAGAGGTGCGACTAGCGGGAACCATGAGCAGTTCTTC.

The V gene is TRBV15, the J gene TRBJ2-2; D is possibly TRBD2 (5 bases). This CDR3 spans 13 amino acids. The V end lost 3 bases, the J end lost 6 bases, and 8 bases lay between the germline ends. Germline V gene lookup returns CDR1 LNHNV and CDR2 YYDKDF (reference sequence). This CDR3 is CATSSGSPGELFF. CDR3 DNA: TGTGCCACCAGCAGTGGGAGTCCCGGGGAGCTGTTTTTT. The variable domain in full, completed from reference TRBV15 and TRBJ2-2, reads DAMVIQNPRYQVTQFGKPVTLSCSQTLNHNVMYWYQQKSSQAPKLLFHYYDKDFNNEADTPDNFQSRRPNTSFCFLDIRSPGLGDTAMYLCATSSGSPGELFFGEGSRLTVL.

This clone was counted a few times. The same CDR3 also results from other DNA sequences found in this sample. The chain is built from TRBV5-1 and TRBJ2-2; D is ambiguous. V was cut by 2 bases and J by 8 bases, with 4 bases left in between. Germline V gene sequence: CDR1 SGHRS, CDR2 YFSETQ. The CDR3 spans 11 residues. Here the CDR3 reads CASSFPGELFF. The CDR3 DNA reads TGCGCCAGCAGCTTCCCGGGGGAGCTGTTTTTT.

The chain has TRBV7-8 and TRBJ2-2; 9 bases match TRBD1. This CDR3 comprises 15 residues. J was trimmed by 2 bases and V by 7 bases; bases with no gene match: 5. Germline V CDR1 and CDR2: SGHVS, FQNEAQ. The CDR3 loop reads CASTSTGGNTGELFF. The CDR3 DNA sequence: TGTGCCAGCACCTCCACAGGGGGCAACACCGGGGAGCTGTTTTTT.

This chain links TRBV29-1 with TRBJ2-7; D gene ambiguous. The CDR3 spans 11 residues. Germline V CDR1 and CDR2: SQVTM, ANQGSEA. V was cut by 6 bases and J by 4 bases, with 10 bases left in between. The CDR3 sequence: CSVLVGYEQYF. The CDR3, as DNA: TGCAGCGTCCTAGTAGGTTACGAGCAGTACTTC.

The rearrangement uses TRBV20-1 and TRBJ2-7; TRBD1 is a possible D gene (6 bases). The CDR3 length is 11 residues. Germline V gene lookup returns CDR1 DFQATT and CDR2 SNEGSKA (reference sequence). V was shortened by 6 bases and J by 4 bases, with 10 bases between the two germline ends. In DNA, the CDR3 is TGCAGTGCGCAGGGGCTATACGAGCAGTACTTC. Translation gives CSAQGLYEQYF.

The chain is built from TRBV10-3 and TRBJ1-4; the D is unclear. Germline V gives CDR1 ENHRY, CDR2 SYGVKD. V lost 4 bases, J lost 8 bases, and 11 bases lay in between. This CDR3 contains 13 residues. CDR3 sequence (DNA): TGTGCCATCAGTGGGGGAAATTACGAAAAACTGTTTTTT. Translated: CAISGGNYEKLFF.

This clone was counted a single time. This chain uses TRBV9 with TRBJ1-2; no reliable D call. The germline V gene encodes CDR1 SGDLS and CDR2 YYNGEE. V was clipped by 0 bases and J by 9 bases, with 9 bases between them. The length of the CDR3 is 12 residues. The CDR3 region is CASSVAFGSYTF. The CDR3, as DNA: TGTGCCAGCAGCGTAGCTTTCGGAAGCTACACCTTC. Full variable domain (missing parts from reference TRBV9 and TRBJ1-2): DSGVTQTPKHLITATGQRVTLRCSPRSGDLSVYWYQQSLDQGLQFLIQYYNGEERAKGNILERFSAQQFPDLHSELNLSSLELGDSALYFCASSVAFGSYTFGSGTRLTVV.

The rearrangement joins TRBV5-6 to TRBJ2-7; 12 nucleotides line up with TRBD1. The CDR3 totals 15 residues. The V gene's germline CDR1 is SGHDT and CDR2 YYEEEE. V trimming: 4 bases; J trimming: 5 bases; junction bases outside the gene matches: 7. The DNA of the CDR3 is TGTGCCAGCAGCACCCCGGGACAGGGGGCGAACGAGCAGTACTTC. This codes for CASSTPGQGANEQYF.

This clone is labeled as medium-sized. The same CDR3 arises from other DNA sequences in this sample as well. The CDR3 region is CASSLWGSSYEQYF. The CDR3, as DNA: TGTGCCAGCAGTTTATGGGGGAGCTCCTACGAGCAGTACTTC. The genes are TRBV27 and TRBJ2-7; D might be TRBD1 or TRBD2, each matching 5 bases. CDR3 size: 14 residues. Per germline, CDR1 MNHEY and CDR2 SMNVEV (reference sequence). V lost 1 base and J 0 bases, leaving 7 bases between the germline ends.

V and J are TRBV4-1 and TRBJ2-7, with 7 bases that match TRBD2. This CDR3 region has 13 residues. With V trimmed by 4 bases and J by 1 base, 1 base remained unmatched. The germline V gene has CDR1 MGHRA and CDR2 YSYEKL. In DNA, the CDR3 is TGCGCCAGCAGCCCGGGAGGTTCCTACGAGCAGTACTTC. This encodes CASSPGGSYEQYF.

This chain joins TRBV9 and TRBJ1-2, with D perhaps matching TRBD1 (6 bases). The germline V gene has CDR1 SGDLS and CDR2 YYNGEE. With 3 bases removed from V and 5 bases from J, the gap between germline ends came to 11 bases. The CDR3 spans 13 residues. The CDR3 nucleotides are TGTGCCAGCAGCGCACAGGGTTGGTATGGCTACACCTTC. Translating gives CASSAQGWYGYTF. Full variable domain (missing parts from reference TRBV9 and TRBJ1-2): DSGVTQTPKHLITATGQRVTLRCSPRSGDLSVYWYQQSLDQGLQFLIQYYNGEERAKGNILERFSAQQFPDLHSELNLSSLELGDSALYFCASSAQGWYGYTFGSGTRLTVV.

This sequence joins TRBV30 and TRBJ2-3; 7 bases are a match to TRBD1. This CDR3 contains 15 residues. In germline, CDR1 is GTSNPN, CDR2 SVGIG (reference sequence). The ends lost 2 bases at V and 6 bases at J; junction bases unmatched: 11. CDR3 residues: CAWSFGRGGADTQYF. CDR3 DNA: TGTGCCTGGAGTTTCGGGCGAGGGGGCGCGGATACGCAGTATTTT.

The gene calls are TRBV5-1 and TRBJ1-1; perhaps TRBD1 as D (6 bases). The germline gives CDR1 SGHRS, CDR2 YFSETQ. The CDR3 covers 13 residues. V was shortened by 5 bases and J by 1 base, with 9 bases between the two germline ends. The CDR3 nucleotides read TGCGCCAGCAGTCTACAGGGGAACACTGAAGCTTTCTTT. It encodes CASSLQGNTEAFF.

This clone was seen once. The chain couples TRBV10-3 to TRBJ2-7, with a tentative D call TRBD2 (6 bases). The CDR3 has 13 residues. Germline CDR1 and CDR2: ENHRY and SYGVKD. Between the trimmed V and J ends, which lost 7 bases and 5 bases, there was a span of 15 bases. The CDR3 sequence is CAITNLREDEQYF. In nucleotides, the CDR3 is TGTGCCATCACCAACCTCAGGGAGGACGAGCAGTACTTC.

The chain carries TRBV29-1 and TRBJ2-1; no reliable D call. The CDR3 length is 10 residues. CDR1 SQVTM and CDR2 ANQGSEA come from the germline V gene. V was shortened by 4 bases and J by 9 bases, with 7 bases between the two germline ends. CDR3 region: CSVVWGEQFF. DNA for the CDR3: TGCAGCGTTGTATGGGGTGAGCAGTTCTTC.

V is TRBV4-1 and J is TRBJ2-1, with 7 bases aligning to TRBD2. The CDR3 has 20 residues. Germline-derived CDR1 and CDR2 are MGHRA and YSYEKL. After removal of 0 bases from V and 0 bases from J, the junction contained 14 bases not matched to a gene. CDR3 residues: CASSQDPSRAGQSSYNEQFF. DNA for the CDR3: TGCGCCAGCAGCCAAGACCCCAGCCGAGCGGGGCAAAGCTCCTACAATGAGCAGTTCTTC.

The chain uses TRBV13 and TRBJ2-1; TRBD2 matches 8 bases. The V gene's germline CDR1 is PRHDT and CDR2 FYEKMQ (reference sequence). J gave up 4 bases and V 2 bases, and 16 bases lay outside the gene matches. This CDR3 region has 19 residues. DNA of the CDR3: TGTGCCAGCAGCTTATCCCCGGATTGGGCTAGCGGGTATTACAATGAGCAGTTCTTC. Protein sequence: CASSLSPDWASGYYNEQFF.

The chain employs TRBV6-5 and TRBJ2-7; 7 bases align to TRBD2. V lost 0 bases and J lost 4; bases outside the gene matches: 6. In germline, CDR1 is MNHEY, CDR2 SVGAGI. The CDR3 spans 15 residues. The DNA of the CDR3 is TGTGCCAGCAGTTACTCGACTAGCATGGGATACGAGCAGTACTTC. Its translation: CASSYSTSMGYEQYF.

The chain employs TRBV7-2 and TRBJ2-7, with 7 bases fitting TRBD1. J gave up 0 bases and V 5 bases, and 7 bases lay outside the gene matches. Germline V gene data show CDR1 as SGHTA and CDR2 as FQGNSA. The CDR3 spans 15 residues. DNA for the CDR3: TGTGCCAGCAGCCCGAGGACAGGAGGCTCCTACGAGCAGTACTTC. Translation gives CASSPRTGGSYEQYF.

Ten or more counts support this clone. The gene calls are TRBV7-9 and TRBJ2-1; maybe TRBD1 (6 bases). The V end lost 3 bases, the J end lost 6 bases, and 15 bases lay between the germline ends. The CDR3 covers 15 residues. The V gene's germline CDR1 is SEHNR and CDR2 FQNEAQ (reference sequence). CDR3 nucleotide sequence: TGTGCCAGCAGCTTCGACAGGTCTTCGGGCAATGAGCAGTTCTTC. Translation: CASSFDRSSGNEQFF.

This sequence joins TRBV11-3 and TRBJ2-3, with TRBD2 matching over 11 bases. V trimming: 1 base; J trimming: 4 bases; junction bases outside the gene matches: 4. The germline gives CDR1 SGHNT, CDR2 YENEEA. This CDR3 has 16 residues. The CDR3 region has the DNA TGTGCCAGCAGCTTAGGCTCACTAGCGGGAGCAGATACGCAGTATTTT. Translated, it gives CASSLGSLAGADTQYF.

The chain couples TRBV5-1 to TRBJ1-4; D is unresolved. Trimming pared 4 bases from V and 5 bases from J, leaving 6 bases between. This CDR3 region has 12 residues. The germline V gene encodes CDR1 SGHRS and CDR2 YFSETQ. The DNA for the CDR3 is TGCGCCAGCAGCGGCAGGAATGAAAAACTGTTTTTT. Translated: CASSGRNEKLFF. Together with reference TRBV5-1 and TRBJ1-4, the CDR3 gives the full variable domain: KAGVTQTPRYLIKTRGQQVTLSCSPISGHRSVSWYQQTPGQGLQFLFEYFSETQRNKGNFPGRFSGRQFSNSRSEMNVSTLELGDSALYLCASSGRNEKLFFGSGTQLSVL.

This chain connects TRBV9 to TRBJ1-1; no clear D gene. The V end was cut by 0 bases, the J end by 0 bases, with 12 bases between. Germline lookup yields CDR1 SGDLS and CDR2 YYNGEE. CDR3 size: 16 residues. The CDR3 protein is CASSVASGRMNTEAFF. In nucleotides, the CDR3 is TGTGCCAGCAGCGTAGCTTCGGGCCGAATGAACACTGAAGCTTTCTTT.

This chain connects TRBV6-1 to TRBJ2-7; 8 bases align to TRBD2. CDR1 is MNHNS, CDR2 SASEGT, per germline. V dropped 6 bases and J dropped 2; count of bases not matched to a gene: 9. The CDR3 runs 15 residues. CDR3 loop: CASRIPGTRPYEQYF. CDR3 bases: TGTGCCAGCAGAATCCCCGGGACTAGACCCTACGAGCAGTACTTC.

V is TRBV27 and J is TRBJ1-1, with 7 bases lining up with TRBD1. Per the germline V gene, CDR1 is MNHEY and CDR2 is SMNVEV (reference sequence). With 7 bases clipped from V and 7 bases from J, the junction kept 6 bases outside the gene matches. The CDR3 loop spans 12 amino acids. The CDR3 region is CASTDRADEAFF. The CDR3 bases are TGTGCCAGCACCGACAGGGCAGATGAAGCTTTCTTT.

This clone came up once. This rearrangement joins TRBV5-4 to TRBJ2-7, with D tentatively TRBD1 (6 bases). The CDR3 contains 14 residues. The V end was cut by 4 bases, the J end by 2 bases, with 13 bases between. Germline V CDR1 and CDR2: SGHNT, YYREEE (reference sequence). CDR3: CASSGTGMTYEQYF. The CDR3 DNA reads as TGTGCCAGCAGCGGTACAGGGATGACCTACGAGCAGTACTTC.

The chain joins TRBV7-9 to TRBJ2-7, with D tentatively TRBD1 (5 bases). Germline values: CDR1 SEHNR, CDR2 FQNEAQ (reference sequence). The CDR3 totals 13 residues. Trimming took off 1 base at V and 3 bases at J, with 7 bases between the two ends. CDR3 residues: CASSLGQLYEQYF. The DNA for the CDR3 is TGTGCCAGCAGCTTAGGACAGCTCTACGAGCAGTACTTC.

The J gene is TRBJ2-5, the V gene TRBV6-5; D ambiguous. The V gene lost 5 bases and the J gene lost 5 bases, with 12 bases spanning the gap. This CDR3 has 13 residues. The germline CDR1 and CDR2 sequences are MNHEY and SVGAGI. DNA of the CDR3: TGTGCCAGCAGTGAGACCAGGCGGGAGACCCAGTACTTC. Its protein is CASSETRRETQYF.